This is a list of T cell receptor beta chains from one sample in a study of blood T cell repertoires in COVID-19. The data were produced by immunoSEQ multiplex PCR, yet TCRdb's version contains in-frame clones alone and is incomplete. The table shows 150,000 to 200,000 clones, with less than 85% occurring only once. Sequencing used PBMCs or T cells enriched from blood (not recorded which). These receptors were collected from a man between 50 and 59 years old who had recovered from COVID-19. The CDR3 runs from the conserved cysteine through the conserved F or W. Fields, in order: V gene, clone size, CDR3 protein. Size is stated for part of the rows, as once, few or many counts, or as a class when the clone is expanded.

>TRBV19|once
CASSIGTVNQPQHF
>TRBV11-1|NA
CASSLDRGDGSPLHF
>TRBV5-1|NA
CASRDGSSYNEQFF
>TRBV14|NA
CASSLINPEEAFF
>TRBV18|NA
CASSPRRGGPPTNEKLFF
>TRBV11-2|NA
CASSLGGDTGELFF
>TRBV7-9|NA
CASSSGTLGYTF
>TRBV10-3|NA
CAISSSSQGANYGYTF
>TRBV6-5|NA
CASSASQALSYGYTF
>TRBV5-1|NA
CASREGQKDNQPQHF
>TRBV24-1|NA
CATSDSRGRQTNEKLFF
>TRBV30|NA
CAWSVRGGQGNTIYF
>TRBV19|few
CASSIAGRNEQYF
>TRBV24-1|NA
CATSEEQGRGYTF
>TRBV4-3|NA
CASSQDVSGPEAFF
>TRBV2|NA
CASSDRAGNQPQHF
>TRBV5-4|NA
CASSLIGHRGSPLHF
>TRBV18|NA
CASSPQTGDNQPQHF
>TRBV7-6|NA
CASSSEQGPYQPQHF
>TRBV14|NA
CASSQDTGVGSPLHF
>TRBV7-9|NA
CASSPSGKNGYTF
>TRBV7-9|NA
CASSIRQGDTDTQYF
>TRBV11-2|once
CASSLDRGLASGEQYF
>TRBV27|NA
CASSLSPAGGWDRTEAFF
>TRBV19|once
CASSTQDRGKQYF
>TRBV3-1/TRBV3-2|NA
CASSLAGGSGTQYF
>TRBV7-2|NA
CASSFPRGGTEAFF
>TRBV5-1|NA
CASSEGSYGYTF
>TRBV5-1|NA
CASSSFGTDTGELFF
>TRBV30|NA
CAWTRDRLGEQYF
>TRBV6-5|NA
CASSYPERGAEAFF
>TRBV7-3|NA
CASSSKSAGNTEAFF
>TRBV7-8|once
CASSPSLGGKLFF
>TRBV18|NA
CASSLGDRGVYGYTF
>TRBV5-1|NA
CASSLGGGEETQYF
>TRBV5-5|NA
CASSPDRASPYEQYF
>TRBV4-3|NA
CASSQGGPHSSGNTIYF
>TRBV7-2|NA
CASSLGASKSPLHF
>TRBV7-3|NA
CASSLAPGPSTDTQYF
>TRBV5-4|NA
CASSPQRGGAGGYTF
>TRBV9|NA
CASSISGTGREKLFF
>TRBV28|NA
CASSNRARESNQPQHF
>TRBV7-2|NA
CASSPRGLGTYEQYF
>TRBV11-3|NA
CASSRGQTYEQYF
>TRBV7-2|NA
CASSVGTATTNEKLFF
>TRBV4-2|NA
CASSQTDRSTDTQYF
>TRBV19|NA
CASTPAEFSGNTIYF
>TRBV6-2/TRBV6-3|few
CASSYGTANYGYTF
>TRBV18|NA
CASSQRQGWGTEAFF
>TRBV15|NA
CATSREGAGGENRNTIYF
>TRBV3-1/TRBV3-2|NA
CASSHSGGTLYNEQFF
>TRBV4-3|NA
CASSRDLSYEQYF